Shown below are 29 T cell receptor beta chains from a single sample sequenced in a study of T cells in Graves' hyperthyroidism and ophthalmopathy. Amplified TCR beta CDR3 regions came from RNA transcripts. Using the HTBI primer set, a first-round RT-PCR was run on the TCR CDR3. TCRdb ran MiXCR on the multiplex PCR reads and lists one entry per CDR3 protein. The data show fewer than 300,000 distinct CDR3 sequences, less than 30% seen once. The material sequenced was blood. The receptors were gathered from a middle-aged man with Graves' hyperthyroidism that later progressed to Graves' ophthalmopathy.

J is TRBJ1-1 and V is TRBV30; TRBD1 agrees at 8 bases. The CDR3 runs to 15 residues. Germline V gene lookup returns CDR1 GTSNPN and CDR2 SVGIG (reference sequence). Trimming at V came to 0 bases and at J to 1 base, leaving 4 bases not matched to a gene. The CDR3 reads CAWSVRDRPNTEAFF. CDR3 nucleotide sequence: TGTGCCTGGAGTGTAAGGGACAGGCCGAACACTGAAGCTTTCTTT.

Many counts were recorded for this clonotype. The gene calls are TRBV28 and TRBJ2-2; D unresolved. V dropped 4 bases and J dropped 6 bases, with 3 bases sitting between them. Germline V gives CDR1 MDHEN, CDR2 SYDVKM. CDR3 length: 11 residues. Written as DNA, the CDR3 is TGTGCCAGCAGTTGGTCCGGGGAGCTGTTTTTT. Its translation: CASSWSGELFF.

This chain uses TRBV6-1 with TRBJ1-2; D may be TRBD1 (5 bases). This CDR3 has 14 amino acids. CDR1 is MNHNS, CDR2 SASEGT, per germline. V lost 6 bases and J 2 bases, leaving 13 bases between the germline ends. The DNA of the CDR3 is TGTGCCAGCAGCGTCCGGGGGATCAACTATGGCTACACCTTC. This gives the protein CASSVRGINYGYTF.

The chain carries TRBV6-2 or TRBV6-3 and TRBJ2-5, with D possibly TRBD2 on 6 matching bases. The CDR3 is 13 amino acids. The germline V and J ends were trimmed by 8 bases and 5 bases, with 15 bases remaining between them. Germline-derived CDR1 and CDR2 are MNHEY and SVGEGT. The CDR3 coding sequence is TGTGCCAGCGCTGTCGCGGGGTCGGAGACCCAGTACTTC. Translating gives CASAVAGSETQYF.

At least ten counts were recorded for this clonotype. The CDR3 DNA is TGTGCCAGCTCACCTCCCGGGACAGGACCTCAAGAGACCCAGTACTTC. It encodes CASSPPGTGPQETQYF. V is TRBV18 and J is TRBJ2-5; 8 nucleotides agree with TRBD1. The CDR3 sequence is 16 residues long. Per the germline V gene, CDR1 is KGHSH and CDR2 is LQKENI. The trim removed 3 bases at V and 2 bases at J, leaving 8 bases unmatched.

In this sample, this clonotype turned up many times. J is TRBJ2-7 and V is TRBV7-2, with 10 bases that match TRBD2. This CDR3 spans 13 amino acids. V lost 7 bases and J lost 3; bases outside the gene matches: 3. CDR1 SGHTA and CDR2 FQGNSA come from the germline V gene. The CDR3 DNA reads TGTGCCAGCACCCGACTAGCGGGCTACGAGCAGTACTTC. Encoded protein: CASTRLAGYEQYF. The whole variable domain, remainder taken from reference TRBV7-2 and TRBJ2-7, is GAGVSQSPSNKVTEKGKDVELRCDPISGHTALYWYRQSLGQGLEFLIYFQGNSAPDKSGLPSDRFSAERTGGSVSTLTIQRTQQEDSAVYLCASTRLAGYEQYFGPGTRLTVT.

The gene calls are TRBV28 and TRBJ2-7; the D gene is possibly TRBD2 (7 bases). There are 17 residues in the CDR3. CDR1 is MDHEN, CDR2 SYDVKM, per germline. Between the trimmed V and J ends, which lost 6 bases and 0 bases, there was a span of 21 bases. The CDR3 here is CASRGGAVVGSSYEQYF. For the CDR3, the DNA is TGTGCCAGCAGGGGGGGGGCTGTCGTTGGTAGCTCCTACGAGCAGTACTTC.

The chain recombines TRBV20-1 with TRBJ2-7, with 7 bases that match TRBD2. V lost 3 bases to trimming and J lost 7 bases; unmatched junction nucleotides: 3. CDR1 and CDR2 (germline): DFQATT, SNEGSKA (reference sequence). CDR3 length: 11 amino acids. The CDR3: CSASEGGEQYF. The CDR3 nucleotides read TGCAGTGCTAGTGAGGGAGGGGAGCAGTACTTC.

Ten or more counts support this clonotype. This chain joins TRBV20-1 and TRBJ1-2; the D gene is possibly TRBD1 (5 bases). Germline CDR1 and CDR2: DFQATT and SNEGSKA (reference sequence). The CDR3 is 16 residues long. The V end was cut by 0 bases, the J end by 0 bases, with 14 bases between. Written as DNA, the CDR3 is TGCAGTGCTAGAGATCAGGTTCGGGGGACTAACTATGGCTACACCTTC. This encodes CSARDQVRGTNYGYTF.

This clonotype has ten or more counts. The chain combines TRBV27 with TRBJ2-5, with D possibly TRBD2 on 5 matching bases. This CDR3 is built from 17 residues. V was clipped by 0 bases and J by 0 bases, with 14 bases between them. CDR1 and CDR2 (germline): MNHEY, SMNVEV (reference sequence). CDR3 coding DNA: TGTGCCAGCAGTTTATCCGTTCAGCGGATAAACCAAGAGACCCAGTACTTC. It encodes CASSLSVQRINQETQYF.

This clonotype occurred many times. The V and J genes are TRBV7-6 and TRBJ2-3; possible D gene TRBD2, 5 bases. Looked up from germline, CDR1 is SGHVS and CDR2 is FNYEAQ. The CDR3 has 17 residues. The V end was cut by 3 bases, the J end by 1 base, with 17 bases between. CDR3 bases: TGTGCCAGCAGCTTGCCCACTAGGGCGCTACGCACAGATACGCAGTATTTT. Translating it yields CASSLPTRALRTDTQYF.

This clonotype appeared many times. This rearrangement joins TRBV3-1 to TRBJ1-1; 9 nucleotides align to TRBD1. This CDR3 contains 13 residues. The V gene end was trimmed by 2 bases and the J gene end by 10 bases; junction bases not matched to a gene: 5. CDR1 is LGHDT and CDR2 is YNNKEL in the germline V gene (reference sequence). Here the CDR3 reads CASSQTLTGGAFF. The CDR3 bases are TGTGCCAGCAGCCAAACCCTGACAGGGGGAGCTTTCTTT.

Ten or more counts support this clonotype. J is TRBJ2-4 and V is TRBV29-1, with D uncertain. The ends were cut back, 6 bases at V and 2 bases at J, with 11 bases in the middle. Germline V gene data show CDR1 as SQVTM and CDR2 as ANQGSEA. This CDR3 spans 13 amino acids. The CDR3 loop reads CSVALESKNIQYF. CDR3 nucleotides: TGCAGCGTAGCCCTAGAATCCAAAAACATTCAGTACTTC.

There are many counts of this clonotype. The CDR3 reads CASSLRDWGYTEAFF. The CDR3 nucleotides are TGTGCCAGCAGCTTACGTGATTGGGGATACACTGAAGCTTTCTTT. This chain links TRBV11-3 with TRBJ1-1, with D uncertain. Trimming left V 2 bases short and J 3 bases short, with 13 bases between. CDR3 size: 15 residues. Germline V gives CDR1 SGHNT, CDR2 YENEEA. The full variable domain, in which reference TRBV11-3 and TRBJ1-1 provide the parts outside the CDR3, is EAGVVQSPRYKIIEKKQPVAFWCNPISGHNTLYWYLQNLGQGPELLIRYENEEAVDDSQLPKDRFSAERLKGVDSTLKIQPAELGDSAVYLCASSLRDWGYTEAFFGQGTRLTVV.

This clonotype occurred many times. The chain combines TRBV7-2 with TRBJ1-1, with 10 bases matching TRBD1. The V gene's germline CDR1 is SGHTA and CDR2 FQGNSA. With V trimmed by 4 bases and J by 5 bases, 7 bases remained unmatched. The CDR3 totals 15 residues. In nucleotides, the CDR3 is TGTGCCAGCAGCTCTCAGGGACAGGGGAGGACTGAAGCTTTCTTT. As protein: CASSSQGQGRTEAFF.

This clonotype was counted ten times or more. This chain connects TRBV27 to TRBJ1-1, with D tentatively TRBD1 (6 bases). The CDR3 contains 13 residues. Germline values: CDR1 MNHEY, CDR2 SMNVEV (reference sequence). V shed 8 bases and J shed 0 bases, with 10 bases lying between them. The CDR3 region has the DNA TGTGCCAGCCGGGACACCATGAACACTGAAGCTTTCTTT. Residues: CASRDTMNTEAFF.

This clonotype came up many times. The V gene is TRBV20-1, the J gene TRBJ2-7; D not resolved. Germline CDR1 DFQATT, CDR2 SNEGSKA (reference sequence). The CDR3 sequence is 12 residues long. Trimming took off 1 base at V and 4 bases at J, with 8 bases between the two ends. The CDR3: CSARGSRYEQYF. CDR3 in DNA: TGCAGTGCTAGAGGGAGTCGATACGAGCAGTACTTC.

This clonotype appeared many times. The chain couples TRBV20-1 to TRBJ2-5; maybe TRBD1 (6 bases). CDR1 is DFQATT and CDR2 is SNEGSKA in the germline V gene (reference sequence). The CDR3 loop spans 17 amino acids. The germline V and J ends were trimmed by 0 bases and 2 bases, with 19 bases remaining between them. In DNA form, the CDR3 reads TGCAGTGCTAGAGATCCCGATCAGGGGTTCGGGCAAGAGACCCAGTACTTC. This gives the protein CSARDPDQGFGQETQYF.

The sample holds a few counts of this clonotype. This chain connects TRBV7-9 to TRBJ2-7; 7 bases align to TRBD2. Looked up from germline, CDR1 is SEHNR and CDR2 is FQNEAQ (reference sequence). CDR3 length: 15 residues. Trimming removed 2 bases from V and 3 bases from J; junction bases left unmatched: 7. CDR3 residues: CASSLLSSGDYEQYF. CDR3 nucleotides: TGTGCCAGCAGCTTATTGTCTAGCGGTGACTACGAGCAGTACTTC.

The chain joins TRBV20-1 to TRBJ1-5, with a weak D call TRBD1 (5 bases). CDR3 length: 15 amino acids. The V end was cut by 0 bases, the J end by 7 bases, with 16 bases between. Germline V gene data show CDR1 as DFQATT and CDR2 as SNEGSKA (reference sequence). CDR3 sequence (DNA): TGCAGTGCTAGAGATGATAGGACATTGGGGCAGCCCCAGCATTTT. The encoded protein is CSARDDRTLGQPQHF.

This clonotype was counted at least ten times. The CDR3 reads CASSQTAPGLDYEQYF. As DNA, the CDR3 is TGTGCCAGCTCACAAACCGCACCGGGACTAGATTACGAGCAGTACTTC. This chain uses TRBV18 with TRBJ2-7; 8 nucleotides line up with TRBD2. Germline CDR1 KGHSH, CDR2 LQKENI. The ends lost 4 bases at V and 4 bases at J; junction bases unmatched: 12. The CDR3 is 16 residues long.

This clonotype has ten or more counts. The chain is built from TRBV2 and TRBJ2-2, with 7 positions matching TRBD1. The CDR3 spans 15 residues. V was clipped by 8 bases and J by 3 bases; unmatched bases: 9. The germline V gene encodes CDR1 SNHLY and CDR2 FYNNEI. CDR3 in amino acids: CASGRQGSHTGELFF. CDR3 bases: TGTGCCAGCGGGAGACAGGGCTCCCACACCGGGGAGCTGTTTTTT.

This clonotype was observed at least ten times. This chain connects TRBV2 to TRBJ2-4; 7 positions match TRBD2. The germline gives CDR1 SNHLY, CDR2 FYNNEI. This CDR3 spans 17 amino acids. J was trimmed by 0 bases and V by 4 bases; bases with no gene match: 9. The DNA for the CDR3 is TGTGCCAGCAGTGCTTTCCCTAGCGGTCTAGCCAAAAACATTCAGTACTTC. It encodes CASSAFPSGLAKNIQYF.

The chain uses TRBV6-2 or TRBV6-3 and TRBJ1-6; maybe TRBD1 (6 bases). The ends were cut back, 8 bases at V and 5 bases at J, with 16 bases in the middle. The germline V gene encodes CDR1 MNHEY and CDR2 SVGEGT. The CDR3 is made up of 15 amino acids. The CDR3 DNA is TGTGCCAGCCGGGGACCGGGACAAAATAATTCACCCCTCCACTTT. Amino acids: CASRGPGQNNSPLHF.

The chain joins TRBV4-1 to TRBJ1-6, with a possible D match to TRBD1 (5 bases). V was cut by 1 base and J by 7 bases, with 17 bases left in between. From germline, CDR1 is MGHRA and CDR2 YSYEKL. The CDR3 has 17 amino acids. The DNA of the CDR3 is TGCGCCAGCAGCCAAGGACCGGGACGGCTGATAAATTCACCCCTCCACTTT. It is translated as CASSQGPGRLINSPLHF.

This clonotype was seen repeatedly, ten times or more. Just one base apart from a much larger clone, this may be a read error. The V gene is TRBV29-1, the J gene TRBJ2-5; D is possibly TRBD1 (6 bases). The CDR3 covers 13 residues. The germline gives CDR1 SQVTM, CDR2 ANQGSEA. The DNA for the CDR3 is TGCAGCGTTGAGGTACAGGGAAAAGGGACCCAGCACTTC. It yields the protein CSVEVQGKGTQHF. Drawing the rest from reference TRBV29-1 and TRBJ2-5, the complete variable domain is SAVISQKPSRDICQRGTSLTIQCQVDSQVTMMFWYRQQPGQSLTLIATANQGSEATYESGFVIDKFPISRPNLTFSTLTVSNMSPEDSSIYLCSVEVQGKGTQHFGPGTRLLVL.

This clonotype has at least ten counts. The chain couples TRBV30 to TRBJ1-2; D not certain. V lost 0 bases, J lost 4 bases, and 6 bases lay in between. This CDR3 has 12 residues. Germline V CDR1 and CDR2: GTSNPN, SVGIG (reference sequence). This chain's CDR3 is CAWSVQFYGYTF. The DNA for the CDR3 is TGTGCCTGGAGTGTCCAGTTCTATGGCTACACCTTC. Drawing the rest from reference TRBV30 and TRBJ1-2, the complete variable domain is SQTIHQWPATLVQPVGSPLSLECTVEGTSNPNLYWYRQAAGRGLQLLFYSVGIGQISSEVPQNLSASRPQDRQFILSSKKLLLSDSGFYLCAWSVQFYGYTFGSGTRLTVV.

On this clonotype: A much larger clone lies one base from this, so it may be a read error. The chain joins TRBV30 to TRBJ2-7; D remains ambiguous. The CDR3 is 13 amino acids. Germline values: CDR1 GTSNPN, CDR2 SVGIG (reference sequence). CDR3 region: CVCYPSLVREQYF. The CDR3 coding sequence is TGTGTCTGCTATCCTTCCCTCGTTCGAGAGCAGTACTTC. Filled out from reference TRBV30 and TRBJ2-7, the complete variable domain reads SQTIHQWPATLVQPVGSPLSLECTVEGTSNPNLYWYRQAAGRGLQLLFYSVGIGQISSEVPQNLSASRPQDRQFILSSKKLLLSDSGFYLCVCYPSLVREQYFGPGTRLTVT.

This clonotype was seen many times. This rearrangement joins TRBV7-9 to TRBJ1-3; perhaps TRBD1 as D (5 bases). Germline CDR1 SEHNR, CDR2 FQNEAQ (reference sequence). V shed 5 bases and J shed 8 bases, with 16 bases lying between them. The CDR3 contains 14 residues. CDR3 DNA sequence: TGTGCCAGCAGCCCCACAAGCGGGGGAGACACCATATATTTT. Protein: CASSPTSGGDTIYF.